These 23 T cell receptor beta chains share one sample of origin, sequenced in a study of blood T cell repertoires in COVID-19. Sequencing was performed with immunoSEQ multiplex PCR; in TCRdb, only in-frame clones are kept and a portion is missing. The sample holds 200,000 to 250,000 clones, roughly nine tenths seen once. The sequenced material came from PBMCs or T cells enriched from blood (not recorded which). The receptors here all came from a woman between 50 and 59 years old in a cohort exposed to, infected with or recovered from COVID-19 (not recorded which).

The V and J genes are TRBV5-1 and TRBJ2-3, with TRBD2 identical over 11 bases. CDR1 is SGHRS and CDR2 is YFSETQ in the germline V gene. CDR3 length: 15 residues. The V and J ends lost 4 bases and 6 bases, in that order; junction bases with no gene match: 7. In DNA form, the CDR3 reads TGCGCCAGCAGCCCGTCTAGCGGGGGGTGGGATACGCAGTATTTT. This sequence encodes CASSPSSGGWDTQYF.

CDR3 coding DNA: TGTGCCAGCAGTAGGGGATTCTCCTACAATGAGCAGTTCTTC. Its protein product is CASSRGFSYNEQFF. This sequence joins TRBV6-4 and TRBJ2-1; D is perhaps TRBD1 (5 bases). The CDR3 covers 14 residues. Trimming cost V 5 bases and J 0 bases, with 8 bases left between them. Germline assignment: CDR1 MRHNA and CDR2 SNTAGT.

V gene TRBV29-1 combines with J gene TRBJ1-2; D is undetermined. CDR3 length: 12 residues. Germline V gives CDR1 SQVTM, CDR2 ANQGSEA. Trimming stripped 7 bases from V and 4 bases from J, with 13 bases between. CDR3 region: CSGEDNSYGYTF. CDR3 DNA sequence: TGCAGCGGGGAAGATAATAGCTATGGCTACACCTTC.

This clone came up a few times. The rearrangement links TRBV10-3 to TRBJ2-2, with 7 bases aligning to TRBD1. Germline V lookup: CDR1 ENHRY, CDR2 SYGVKD. CDR3 size: 16 residues. With V trimmed by 2 bases and J by 5 bases, 8 bases remained unmatched. CDR3 DNA sequence: TGTGCCATCAGTGAGCAAGGGACAGTATTTACCGGGGAGCTGTTTTTT. Protein sequence: CAISEQGTVFTGELFF.

The chain uses TRBV7-9 and TRBJ1-1, with no clear D. This CDR3 comprises 11 residues. The germline V gene encodes CDR1 SEHNR and CDR2 FQNEAQ (reference sequence). Trimming removed 5 bases from V and 6 bases from J, with 7 bases in between. CDR3 coding DNA: TGTGCCAGCAGCGACGGGGCTGAAGCTTTCTTT. Translated, it gives CASSDGAEAFF.

This clone was detected only a few times. This chain joins TRBV6-5 and TRBJ1-6; possibly TRBD1 for D (5 bases). This CDR3 is 15 amino acids long. V lost 7 bases, J lost 10 bases, and 20 bases lay in between. The germline CDR1 and CDR2 sequences are MNHEY and SVGAGI. The CDR3 bases are TGTGCCAGCATCCTGGGGGGAGGGGCCCGATCACCCCTCCACTTT. Translation gives CASILGGGARSPLHF.

The V call is TRBV2, the J call TRBJ1-1, with TRBD1 identical over 7 bases. V lost 10 bases to trimming and J lost 0 bases; unmatched junction nucleotides: 5. The CDR3 is 13 amino acids. Germline-derived CDR1 and CDR2 are SNHLY and FYNNEI. The CDR3 nucleotides read TGTGCCAAAACGGGACAGCTGAACACTGAAGCTTTCTTT. This gives the protein CAKTGQLNTEAFF.

J is TRBJ2-7 and V is TRBV4-3; tentative D call: TRBD1 (6 bases). The CDR3 spans 15 residues. Between the trimmed V and J ends, which lost 0 bases and 2 bases, there was a span of 11 bases. The germline V gene encodes CDR1 LGHNA and CDR2 YSLEER. The CDR3 DNA sequence: TGCGCCAGCAGCCAAGATAATAGGGGGACCTACGAGCAGTACTTC. The encoded protein is CASSQDNRGTYEQYF.

The V and J genes are TRBV5-1 and TRBJ2-5; 8 bases map to TRBD2. Germline loops: CDR1 SGHRS, CDR2 YFSETQ. Unmatched junction bases numbered 7, after V lost 4 bases and J lost 5 bases. The CDR3 runs to 14 residues. CDR3 DNA sequence: TGCGCCAGCAGCACCCCGGGACTAGGGGAGACCCAGTACTTC. This codes for CASSTPGLGETQYF.

Only one count was recorded for this clone. The genes are TRBV9 and TRBJ1-3; tentatively, D is TRBD1 (6 bases). Trimming took off 4 bases at V and 2 bases at J, with 13 bases between the two ends. This CDR3 is built from 15 residues. Germline lookup yields CDR1 SGDLS and CDR2 YYNGEE. Written as DNA, the CDR3 is TGTGCCAGCAGCACCCGACAGGAACCTGGAAACACCATATATTTT. The encoded protein is CASSTRQEPGNTIYF.

The V gene is TRBV4-1, the J gene TRBJ1-3; tentatively, D is TRBD1 (5 bases). This CDR3 comprises 14 residues. V lost 2 bases, J lost 4 bases, and 9 bases lay in between. From germline, CDR1 is MGHRA and CDR2 YSYEKL. The CDR3 loop is CASSQSSGGNTIYF. The DNA of the CDR3 is TGCGCCAGCAGCCAATCCTCAGGGGGAAACACCATATATTTT.

CDR3 sequence (DNA): TGTGCCAGCAGTAAACAGGGGCTTTTAACTGAAGCTTTCTTT. It yields the protein CASSKQGLLTEAFF. The chain carries TRBV27 and TRBJ1-1; 7 nucleotides agree with TRBD1. The germline V gene has CDR1 MNHEY and CDR2 SMNVEV (reference sequence). The CDR3 spans 14 residues. Trimming cost V 5 bases and J 5 bases; bases outside gene matches: 8.

The table lists this clone with a count of one. The genes are TRBV7-3 and TRBJ1-2; D is perhaps TRBD1 (5 bases). V lost 5 bases and J lost 5, with 15 bases in between. The germline CDR1 and CDR2 sequences are SGHTA and FQGTGA. The CDR3 is made up of 14 amino acids. The CDR3 bases are TGTGCCAGCAGCCTCGGGACTGAGATTTATGGCTACACCTTC. It codes for CASSLGTEIYGYTF. Together with reference TRBV7-3 and TRBJ1-2, the CDR3 gives the full variable domain: GAGVSQTPSNKVTEKGKYVELRCDPISGHTALYWYRQSLGQGPEFLIYFQGTGAADDSGLPNDRFFAVRPEGSVSTLKIQRTERGDSAVYLCASSLGTEIYGYTFGSGTRLTVV.

The chain carries TRBV6-5 and TRBJ1-2; D unresolved. This CDR3 comprises 13 residues. Germline loops: CDR1 MNHEY, CDR2 SVGAGI. V was cut by 2 bases and J by 8 bases, with 12 bases left in between. CDR3 coding DNA: TGTGCCAGCAGTTACGGGTCACTCGGGGGCTACACCTTC. This sequence encodes CASSYGSLGGYTF.

The gene calls are TRBV7-3 and TRBJ1-6; D is perhaps TRBD1 (5 bases). The CDR3 contains 14 residues. CDR1 and CDR2 from the germline V gene are SGHTA and FQGTGA. Trimming left V 5 bases short and J 8 bases short, with 13 bases between. CDR3 sequence reads: CASSRNPRDSPLHF. In DNA, the CDR3 is TGTGCCAGCAGCCGTAATCCCAGGGATTCACCCCTCCACTTT.

J is TRBJ1-3 and V is TRBV21-1. TRBV21-1 is annotated as a pseudogene. This CDR3 is built from 15 residues. CDR3 amino acids: CASSKRGLRRNTIYF. In DNA form, the CDR3 reads TGTGCCAGCAGCAAACGCGGTTTACGGAGAAACACCATATATTTT.

This chain links TRBV18 with TRBJ2-5; 7 bases align to TRBD1. The CDR3 is 15 amino acids. V was pared by 6 bases and J by 2 bases, with 9 bases of the junction left unmatched. Germline lookup yields CDR1 KGHSH and CDR2 LQKENI. CDR3 amino acids: CASSRSQGVQETQYF. DNA of the CDR3: TGTGCCAGCTCCCGCTCCCAGGGGGTTCAAGAGACCCAGTACTTC.

This clone has only a few counts. The rearrangement uses TRBV3-1 (or the pseudogene TRBV3-2) and TRBJ2-7, with a weak D call TRBD2 (5 bases). The CDR3 length is 14 residues. Germline V lookup: CDR1 LGHDT, CDR2 YNNKEL (reference sequence). Trimming removed 0 bases at V and 6 bases at J, with 12 bases between. CDR3 bases: TGTGCCAGCAGCCAAGAAGGGTCGAGGGCCGAGCAGTACTTC. The encoded protein is CASSQEGSRAEQYF.

The gene calls are TRBV5-4 and TRBJ1-2; 7 positions agree with TRBD1. The CDR3 contains 15 residues. V gave up 3 bases and J gave up 1 base; unmatched junction bases: 6. The germline gives CDR1 SGHNT, CDR2 YYREEE (reference sequence). CDR3 loop: CASSSGQPFNYGYTF. The DNA for the CDR3 is TGTGCCAGCAGCTCGGGACAGCCCTTTAACTATGGCTACACCTTC. Combining the CDR3 with reference TRBV5-4 and TRBJ1-2 gives the whole variable domain ETGVTQSPTHLIKTRGQQVTLRCSSQSGHNTVSWYQQALGQGPQFIFQYYREEENGRGNFPPRFSGLQFPNYSSELNVNALELDDSALYLCASSSGQPFNYGYTFGSGTRLTVV.

CDR3 amino acids: CASSGAGQNTGELFF. The CDR3 DNA is TGCGCCAGCAGCGGAGCGGGACAAAACACCGGGGAGCTGTTTTTT. The chain combines TRBV5-1 with TRBJ2-2, with a tentative D call TRBD2 (7 bases). Germline-derived CDR1 and CDR2 are SGHRS and YFSETQ. The V and J ends lost 4 bases and 2 bases respectively, with 12 bases between them. The CDR3 has 15 amino acids.

This clone was counted only a few times. J is TRBJ2-5 and V is TRBV7-2; weak D call: TRBD2 (6 bases). The CDR3 extends over 13 amino acids. Trimming shortened V by 3 bases and J by 6 bases, and 11 bases separated the two germline ends. The germline V gene encodes CDR1 SGHTA and CDR2 FQGNSA. The CDR3 is CASSLGGPQTQYF. As DNA, the CDR3 is TGTGCCAGCAGCTTGGGGGGTCCACAGACCCAGTACTTC.

This clone was recorded a few times. The chain has TRBV18 and TRBJ1-2; no definite D call. V was trimmed by 3 bases and J by 4 bases, leaving 15 bases between them. The V gene's germline CDR1 is KGHSH and CDR2 LQKENI. The CDR3 is made up of 15 amino acids. The CDR3 DNA sequence: TGTGCCAGCTCACCCCCATCGTCCCACTCCTATGGCTACACCTTC. Translated: CASSPPSSHSYGYTF.

The V gene is TRBV18, the J gene TRBJ1-2; 12 bases are a match to TRBD1. The CDR3 has 15 residues. After removal of 6 bases from V and 4 bases from J, the junction contained 6 bases not matched to a gene. Germline CDR1 reads KGHSH; CDR2 reads LQKENI. This CDR3 is CASSPGQGAGYGYTF. The CDR3 nucleotides are TGTGCCAGCTCCCCGGGACAGGGGGCAGGCTATGGCTACACCTTC.